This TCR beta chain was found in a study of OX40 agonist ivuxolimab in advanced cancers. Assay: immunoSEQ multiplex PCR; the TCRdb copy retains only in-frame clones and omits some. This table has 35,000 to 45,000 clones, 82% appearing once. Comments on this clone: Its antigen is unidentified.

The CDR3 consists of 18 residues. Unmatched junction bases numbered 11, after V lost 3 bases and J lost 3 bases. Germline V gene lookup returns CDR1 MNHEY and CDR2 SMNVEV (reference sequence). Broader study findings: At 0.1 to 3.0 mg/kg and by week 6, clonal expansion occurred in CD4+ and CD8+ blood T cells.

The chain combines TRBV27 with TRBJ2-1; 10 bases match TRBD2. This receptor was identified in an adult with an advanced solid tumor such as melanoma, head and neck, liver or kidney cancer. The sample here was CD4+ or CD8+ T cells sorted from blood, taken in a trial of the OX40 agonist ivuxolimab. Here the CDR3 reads CASSFPLAGGEVYNEQFF. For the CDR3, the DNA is TGTGCCAGCAGTTTCCCGTTAGCGGGAGGTGAGGTCTACAATGAGCAGTTCTTC.